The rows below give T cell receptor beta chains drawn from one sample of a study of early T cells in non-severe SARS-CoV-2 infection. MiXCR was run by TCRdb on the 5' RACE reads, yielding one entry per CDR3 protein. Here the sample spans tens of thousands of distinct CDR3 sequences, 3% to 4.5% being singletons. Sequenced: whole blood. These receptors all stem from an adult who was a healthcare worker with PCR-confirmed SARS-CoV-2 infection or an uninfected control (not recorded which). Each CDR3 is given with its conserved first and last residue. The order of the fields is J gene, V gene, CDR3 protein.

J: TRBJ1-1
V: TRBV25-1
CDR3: CASSGPIQMNTEAFF

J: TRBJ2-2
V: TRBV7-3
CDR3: CASSLGGTSGSAGELFF

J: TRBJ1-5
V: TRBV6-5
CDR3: CASSYGRDGQPQHF

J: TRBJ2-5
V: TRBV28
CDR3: CASSPGDQETQYF

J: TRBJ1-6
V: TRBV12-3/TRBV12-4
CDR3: CASRRRNSPLHF

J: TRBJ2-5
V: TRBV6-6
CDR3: CASSYRTSHPETQYF

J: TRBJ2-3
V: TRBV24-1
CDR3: CATSDQRLARDTQYF

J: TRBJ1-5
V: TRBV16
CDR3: CASSQSPPTGRDTNQPQHF

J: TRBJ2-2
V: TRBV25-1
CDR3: CASSESHLRLFF

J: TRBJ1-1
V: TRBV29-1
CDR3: CSVEEGTEAFF

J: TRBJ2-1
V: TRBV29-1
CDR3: CSAGQGGVGNEQFF

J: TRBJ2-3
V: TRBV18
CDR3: CASSPLAGATDTQYF

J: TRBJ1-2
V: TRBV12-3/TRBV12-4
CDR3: CASSSALYGYTF

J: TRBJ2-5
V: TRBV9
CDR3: CASSARGMYGQETQYF

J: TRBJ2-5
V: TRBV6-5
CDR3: CASSYTEGAQETQYF

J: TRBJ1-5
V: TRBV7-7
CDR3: CASGRDRQDLNQPQHF

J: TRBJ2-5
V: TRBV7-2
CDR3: CASSPLANQETQYF

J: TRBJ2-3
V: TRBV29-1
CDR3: CSVDRGLSTDTQYF

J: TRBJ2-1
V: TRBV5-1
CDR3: CASSHALVGGSYNEQFF

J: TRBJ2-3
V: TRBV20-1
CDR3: CSARVLAAPSTDTQYF

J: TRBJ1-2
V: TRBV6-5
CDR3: CASSYNSENYGYTF

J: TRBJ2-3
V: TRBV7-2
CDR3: CASSVDLGDTQYF

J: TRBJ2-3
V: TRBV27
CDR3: CASSSLAGTDTQYF

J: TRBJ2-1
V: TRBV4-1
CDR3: CASSQGRGESLYNEQFF

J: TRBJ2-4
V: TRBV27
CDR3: CASSGGQGVFPGGAKNIQYF

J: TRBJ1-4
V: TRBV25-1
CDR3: CASSELTGSSEKLFF

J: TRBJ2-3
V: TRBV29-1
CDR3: CSARARTSGLADTQYF

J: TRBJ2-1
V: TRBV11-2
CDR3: CASSRVSGGSYNEQFF

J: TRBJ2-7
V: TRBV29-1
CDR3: CSVDLPGILGEQYF

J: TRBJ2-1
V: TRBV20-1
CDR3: CSARTGSSGNEQFF

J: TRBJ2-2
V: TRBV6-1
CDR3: CASSEMTLNTGELFF

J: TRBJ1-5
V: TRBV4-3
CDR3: CASSQGVGVGNQPQHF

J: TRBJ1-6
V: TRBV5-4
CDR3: CAIQQAGTGVNSPLHF

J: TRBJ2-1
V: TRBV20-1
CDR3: CSARDLLADYNEQFF

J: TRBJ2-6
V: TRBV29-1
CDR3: CSVPDNAGANVLTF

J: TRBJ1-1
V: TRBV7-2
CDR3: CASSFGPQGANTEAFF

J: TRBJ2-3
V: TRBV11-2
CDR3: CASSFFGGSTDTQYF

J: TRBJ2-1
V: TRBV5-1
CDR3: CASSLDRGSEQFF

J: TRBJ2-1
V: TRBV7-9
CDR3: CASSPPAGDYDDNEQFF

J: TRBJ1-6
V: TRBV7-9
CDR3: CASSAGQLNSPLHF

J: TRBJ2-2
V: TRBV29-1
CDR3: CSVKTSGNTGELFF

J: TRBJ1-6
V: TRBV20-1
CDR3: CSADQDTNNSPLHF

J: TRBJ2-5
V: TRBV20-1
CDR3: CSARDPRSQETQYF

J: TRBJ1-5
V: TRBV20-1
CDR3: CSAMTGGGNQPQHF

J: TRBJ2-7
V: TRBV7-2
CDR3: CASSRTEYEQYF

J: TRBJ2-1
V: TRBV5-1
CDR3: CASSLGDNEQFF

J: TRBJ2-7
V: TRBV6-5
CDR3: CASSPGLKNYEQYF

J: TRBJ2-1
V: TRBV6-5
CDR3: CASSYRDRGIYEQFF

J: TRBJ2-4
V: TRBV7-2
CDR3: CASSPGQVPNIQYF

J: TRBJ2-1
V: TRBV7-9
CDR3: CASSENSNEQFF

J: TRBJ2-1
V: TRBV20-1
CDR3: CSAQDSGRTYNEQFF

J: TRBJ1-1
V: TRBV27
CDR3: CASSSYRGPNTEAFF

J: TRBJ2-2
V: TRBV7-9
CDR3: CASSLQGSVTGELFF

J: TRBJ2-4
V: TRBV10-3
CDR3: CAVGLTINIQYF

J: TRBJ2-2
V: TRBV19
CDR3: CASSVADSSWEELFF

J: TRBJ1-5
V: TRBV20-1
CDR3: CSARDLSNQPQHF

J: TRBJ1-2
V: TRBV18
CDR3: CASSPRAGDGYTF

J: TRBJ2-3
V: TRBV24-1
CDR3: CATSDAVASGTSTDTQYF

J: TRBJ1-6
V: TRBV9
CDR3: CASSGSDDSPLHF

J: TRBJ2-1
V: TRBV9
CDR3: CASSQRAGPPDLQFF